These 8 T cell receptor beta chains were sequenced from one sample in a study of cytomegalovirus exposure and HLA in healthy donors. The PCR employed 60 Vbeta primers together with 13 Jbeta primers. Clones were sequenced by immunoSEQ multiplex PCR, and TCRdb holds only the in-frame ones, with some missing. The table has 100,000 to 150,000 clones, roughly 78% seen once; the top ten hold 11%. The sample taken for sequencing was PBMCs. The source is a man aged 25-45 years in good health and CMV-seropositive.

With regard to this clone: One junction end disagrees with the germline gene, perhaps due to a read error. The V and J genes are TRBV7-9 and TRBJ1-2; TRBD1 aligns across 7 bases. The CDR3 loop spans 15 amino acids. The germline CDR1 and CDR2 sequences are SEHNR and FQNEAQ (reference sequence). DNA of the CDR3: TGTTCCAGCAGCTTAGTTGTTTGGCAGGGGGATGGCTACACCTTC. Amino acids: CSSSLVVWQGDGYTF.

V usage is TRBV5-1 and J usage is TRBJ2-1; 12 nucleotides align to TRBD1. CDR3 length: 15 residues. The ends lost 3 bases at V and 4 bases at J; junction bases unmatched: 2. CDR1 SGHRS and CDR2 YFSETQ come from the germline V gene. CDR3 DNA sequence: TGCGCCAGCAGCTCGGGACAGGGGGCGTACAATGAGCAGTTCTTC. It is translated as CASSSGQGAYNEQFF.

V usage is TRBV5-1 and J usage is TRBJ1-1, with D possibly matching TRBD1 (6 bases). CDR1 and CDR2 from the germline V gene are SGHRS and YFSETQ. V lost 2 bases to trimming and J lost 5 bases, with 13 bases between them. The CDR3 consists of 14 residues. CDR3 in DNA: TGCGCCAGCAGCTTCCAACAGAGGGGGACTGAAGCTTTCTTT. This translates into CASSFQQRGTEAFF.

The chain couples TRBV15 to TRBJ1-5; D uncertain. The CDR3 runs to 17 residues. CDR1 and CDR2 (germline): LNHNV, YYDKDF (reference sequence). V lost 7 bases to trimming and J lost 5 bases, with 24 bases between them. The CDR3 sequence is CATTNEGATRRDQPQHF. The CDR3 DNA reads TGTGCCACCACCAATGAAGGTGCGACTCGGAGAGATCAGCCCCAGCATTTT.

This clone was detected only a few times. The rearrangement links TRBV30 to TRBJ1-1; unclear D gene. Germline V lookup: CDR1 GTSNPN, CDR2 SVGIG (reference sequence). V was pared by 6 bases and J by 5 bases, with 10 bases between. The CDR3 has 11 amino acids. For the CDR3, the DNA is TGTGCCTGTGCAGGAGGGACTGAAGCTTTCTTT. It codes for CACAGGTEAFF. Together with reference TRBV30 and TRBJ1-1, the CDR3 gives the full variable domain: SQTIHQWPATLVQPVGSPLSLECTVEGTSNPNLYWYRQAAGRGLQLLFYSVGIGQISSEVPQNLSASRPQDRQFILSSKKLLLSDSGFYLCACAGGTEAFFGQGTRLTVV.

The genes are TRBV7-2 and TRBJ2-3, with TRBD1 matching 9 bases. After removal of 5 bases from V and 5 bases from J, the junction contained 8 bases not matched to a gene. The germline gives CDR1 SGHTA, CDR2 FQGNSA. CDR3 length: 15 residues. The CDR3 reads CASSPGTGRVDTQYF. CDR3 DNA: TGTGCCAGCAGCCCCGGGACAGGGAGGGTAGATACGCAGTATTTT.

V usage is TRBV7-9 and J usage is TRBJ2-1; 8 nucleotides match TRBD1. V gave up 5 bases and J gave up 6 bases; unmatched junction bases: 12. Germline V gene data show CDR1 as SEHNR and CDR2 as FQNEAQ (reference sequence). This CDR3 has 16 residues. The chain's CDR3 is CASSPPQDRVGNEQFF. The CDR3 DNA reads TGTGCCAGCAGCCCACCCCAGGACAGGGTGGGCAATGAGCAGTTCTTC.

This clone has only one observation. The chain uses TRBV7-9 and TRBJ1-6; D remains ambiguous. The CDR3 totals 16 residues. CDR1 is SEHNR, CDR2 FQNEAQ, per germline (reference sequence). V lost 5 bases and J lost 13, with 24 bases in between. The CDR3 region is CASSDTPDKAGLPLHF. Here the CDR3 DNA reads TGTGCCAGCAGCGACACCCCTGACAAGGCAGGCCTCCCCCTCCACTTT.